One sample yielded the 29 T cell receptor beta chains listed below, sequenced in a study of blood T cell repertoires in COVID-19. Produced via immunoSEQ multiplex PCR; TCRdb's table is partial and in-frame only. The sample shows some 190,000 clones, around 80% of them seen only once. Sample: PBMCs or T cells enriched from blood (not recorded which). These receptors were taken from a man aged 30 to 45 with acute COVID-19.

V usage is TRBV6-1 and J usage is TRBJ1-6; TRBD1 matches at 10 bases. This CDR3 is built from 17 residues. Trimming removed 0 bases from V and 7 bases from J; junction bases left unmatched: 6. CDR1 and CDR2 from the germline V gene are MNHNS and SASEGT. The CDR3 DNA reads as TGTGCCAGCAGTGAAGCGACAGGGGGCTTTTCAAATTCACCCCTCCACTTT. Its protein product is CASSEATGGFSNSPLHF.

The J gene is TRBJ1-4, the V gene TRBV2; 9 bases line up with TRBD1. The CDR3 spans 16 residues. CDR1 and CDR2 from the germline V gene are SNHLY and FYNNEI. V was clipped by 3 bases and J by 7 bases; unmatched bases: 9. The CDR3 spells CASSDPRTDRGEKLFF. CDR3 coding DNA: TGTGCCAGCAGTGACCCGCGAACGGACAGGGGTGAAAAACTGTTTTTT.

This rearrangement joins TRBV28 to TRBJ2-7; D uncertain. Germline CDR1 is MDHEN and CDR2 is SYDVKM. The CDR3 consists of 12 residues. V lost 8 bases and J 6 bases, leaving 14 bases between the germline ends. DNA of the CDR3: TGTGCCAGCTTATCCCCAGGCCGCGAGCAGTACTTC. Translated, it gives CASLSPGREQYF.

This clone appeared a few times. V gene TRBV12-5 combines with J gene TRBJ2-2; TRBD1 matches 7 bases. The junction had 9 bases not matched to a gene; V was cut back by 7 bases and J by 4 bases. The CDR3 totals 15 residues. Germline loops: CDR1 LGHNT, CDR2 FRNRAP. The DNA for the CDR3 is TGTGCTAGTGCCCCCCGGGACAGCATCACCGGGGAGCTGTTTTTT. Its translation: CASAPRDSITGELFF.

The rearrangement links TRBV5-6 to TRBJ1-6; weak D call: TRBD1 (6 bases). The V end lost 4 bases, the J end lost 7 bases, and 12 bases lay between the germline ends. The CDR3 has 14 residues. Germline V CDR1 and CDR2: SGHDT, YYEEEE. CDR3 nucleotides: TGTGCCAGCAGCCCCCAGCAGGGGAATTCACCCCTCCACTTT. This sequence encodes CASSPQQGNSPLHF.

This rearrangement joins TRBV12-3 or TRBV12-4 to TRBJ2-3, with 7 bases that match TRBD2. V was pared by 6 bases and J by 5 bases, with 5 bases of the junction left unmatched. The CDR3 contains 13 residues. In DNA, the CDR3 is TGTGCCAGCAGCCGGGGGGAGAGAGATACGCAGTATTTT. As protein: CASSRGERDTQYF.

This clone was seen a handful of times. The rearrangement uses TRBV5-1 and TRBJ2-3; TRBD1 might be the D (5 bases). The germline CDR1 and CDR2 sequences are SGHRS and YFSETQ. V dropped 4 bases and J dropped 2 bases, with 11 bases sitting between them. This CDR3 has 14 amino acids. CDR3 in DNA: TGCGCCAGCAGCCAGACAGTCTCCACAGATACGCAGTATTTT. This translates into CASSQTVSTDTQYF.

The chain combines TRBV28 with TRBJ2-7, with D perhaps matching TRBD1 (5 bases). CDR3 length: 16 residues. Germline V gene sequence: CDR1 MDHEN, CDR2 SYDVKM. V was clipped by 7 bases and J by 7 bases, with 26 bases between them. The DNA of the CDR3 is TGTGCCAGCACGACCCTAGGGGCAGCTAATTGGAATGAGCAGTACTTC. As protein: CASTTLGAANWNEQYF. The complete variable domain, with remaining parts taken from reference TRBV28 and TRBJ2-7, reads DVKVTQSSRYLVKRTGEKVFLECVQDMDHENMFWYRQDPGLGLRLIYFSYDVKMKEKGDIPEGYSVSREKKERFSLILESASTNQTSMYLCASTTLGAANWNEQYFGPGTRLTVT.

This clone was recorded only once. This chain joins TRBV5-1 and TRBJ2-3, with 9 bases fitting TRBD1. J lost 6 bases, V lost 4 bases, and 12 bases had no gene match. The CDR3 spans 16 residues. Germline V gene lookup returns CDR1 SGHRS and CDR2 YFSETQ. CDR3 bases: TGCGCCAGCAGCGTAGTTAGACAGGGGGTTGGCGATACGCAGTATTTT. Its translation is CASSVVRQGVGDTQYF. Full variable domain (rest looked up from reference TRBV5-1 and TRBJ2-3): KAGVTQTPRYLIKTRGQQVTLSCSPISGHRSVSWYQQTPGQGLQFLFEYFSETQRNKGNFPGRFSGRQFSNSRSEMNVSTLELGDSALYLCASSVVRQGVGDTQYFGPGTRLTVL.

This chain uses TRBV12-3 or TRBV12-4 with TRBJ2-1; D is undetermined. V was cut by 7 bases and J by 6 bases, with 10 bases left in between. This CDR3 contains 12 residues. The CDR3 loop reads CASTPTGNEQFF. The CDR3 DNA reads TGTGCCAGCACTCCCACGGGCAATGAGCAGTTCTTC.

The chain couples TRBV30 to TRBJ2-7; 8 nucleotides agree with TRBD2. The CDR3 consists of 13 residues. V dropped 0 bases and J dropped 4; count of bases not matched to a gene: 2. The V gene's germline CDR1 is GTSNPN and CDR2 SVGIG (reference sequence). DNA of the CDR3: TGTGCCTGGAGTGTCGCGGGGGGTTACGAGCAGTACTTC. Encoded protein: CAWSVAGGYEQYF.

The V call is TRBV10-3, the J call TRBJ1-3; 9 bases line up with TRBD1. CDR1 is ENHRY, CDR2 SYGVKD, per germline. The V segment lost 0 bases and the J segment 6 bases; nucleotides outside the gene matches: 9. This CDR3 is built from 17 residues. DNA for the CDR3: TGTGCCATCAGTGAGTCCACTACGACAGGGGGTAAAAACACCATATATTTT. This sequence encodes CAISESTTTGGKNTIYF.

This chain's CDR3 is CATSREGSMGTGQGTQYF. The CDR3 coding sequence is TGTGCCACCAGCAGAGAAGGTAGTATGGGGACAGGCCAAGGTACGCAGTATTTT. V and J are TRBV15 and TRBJ2-3, with 8 bases that match TRBD1. Per the germline V gene, CDR1 is LNHNV and CDR2 is YYDKDF (reference sequence). Trimming removed 0 bases from V and 8 bases from J; junction bases left unmatched: 16. The CDR3 loop spans 18 amino acids. Based on the CDR3 plus reference TRBV15 and TRBJ2-3, the full variable domain is DAMVIQNPRYQVTQFGKPVTLSCSQTLNHNVMYWYQQKSSQAPKLLFHYYDKDFNNEADTPDNFQSRRPNTSFCFLDIRSPGLGDTAMYLCATSREGSMGTGQGTQYFGPGTRLTVL.

The chain is built from TRBV13 and TRBJ2-5; TRBD1 is a possible D gene (6 bases). The CDR3 extends over 13 amino acids. The V end was cut by 3 bases, the J end by 5 bases, with 10 bases between. Germline CDR1 is PRHDT and CDR2 is FYEKMQ (reference sequence). CDR3 sequence (DNA): TGTGCCAGCAGCTTCAGGGGTGGGGAGACCCAGTACTTC. Protein product: CASSFRGGETQYF.

This chain joins TRBV5-4 and TRBJ2-5; D possibly corresponds to TRBD1 (5 bases). Germline values: CDR1 SGHNT, CDR2 YYREEE (reference sequence). V was pared by 2 bases and J by 3 bases, with 11 bases between. The CDR3 runs 14 residues. CDR3 loop: CASSFQGFEETQYF. The CDR3 DNA reads TGTGCCAGCAGCTTTCAGGGTTTTGAAGAGACCCAGTACTTC.

The chain couples TRBV6-5 to TRBJ1-1; possible D gene TRBD1, 6 bases. The CDR3 loop spans 14 amino acids. CDR1 and CDR2 (germline): MNHEY, SVGAGI. With 2 bases removed from V and 5 bases from J, the gap between germline ends came to 12 bases. The CDR3 protein is CASSYMQGRTEAFF. The CDR3 DNA is TGTGCCAGCAGTTACATGCAGGGGCGGACTGAAGCTTTCTTT.

This chain links TRBV3-1 (or the pseudogene TRBV3-2) with TRBJ2-3; the match to TRBD2 covers 10 bases. V lost 0 bases to trimming and J lost 4 bases; unmatched junction nucleotides: 4. Germline lookup yields CDR1 LGHDT and CDR2 YNNKEL (reference sequence). The CDR3 runs 16 residues. The CDR3 region is CASSQDVAGGSDTQYF. CDR3 nucleotides: TGTGCCAGCAGCCAAGATGTAGCGGGGGGATCAGATACGCAGTATTTT.

The chain carries TRBV2 and TRBJ1-3, with TRBD1 matching 9 bases. Germline V gene sequence: CDR1 SNHLY, CDR2 FYNNEI. Trimming cost V 7 bases and J 9 bases; bases outside gene matches: 7. The CDR3 is 13 residues long. CDR3 nucleotides: TGTGCCAGCAATCGACAGGGGGAGAGCACCATATATTTT. Protein sequence: CASNRQGESTIYF.

This sequence joins TRBV30 and TRBJ1-5; D is unclear. CDR1 and CDR2 (germline): GTSNPN, SVGIG (reference sequence). Trimming removed 1 base from V and 1 base from J, with 5 bases in between. The CDR3 sequence is 13 residues long. In DNA form, the CDR3 reads TGTGCCTGGAGTGGCGGAAGCAATCAGCCCCAGCATTTT. It codes for CAWSGGSNQPQHF.

The chain is built from TRBV27 and TRBJ2-7, with 11 bases matching TRBD2. The length of the CDR3 is 15 residues. In germline, CDR1 is MNHEY, CDR2 SMNVEV (reference sequence). J lost 0 bases, V lost 4 bases, and 2 bases had no gene match. CDR3 bases: TGTGCCAGCAGTTATACTAGCGGGGGCTCCTACGAGCAGTACTTC. Encoded protein: CASSYTSGGSYEQYF.

The chain couples TRBV6-6 to TRBJ1-4; D call uncertain. The CDR3 loop spans 14 amino acids. V was pared by 3 bases and J by 7 bases, with 12 bases between. The germline V gene has CDR1 MNHNY and CDR2 SVGAGI (reference sequence). For the CDR3, the DNA is TGTGCCAGCAGTTATGGAGGCCGGGGTGAAAAACTGTTTTTT. Translated, it gives CASSYGGRGEKLFF.

The chain carries TRBV5-5 and TRBJ1-5; TRBD1 aligns across 7 bases. CDR3 length: 16 amino acids. Germline-derived CDR1 and CDR2 are SGHKS and YYEKEE (reference sequence). The V segment lost 3 bases and the J segment 5 bases; nucleotides outside the gene matches: 11. In DNA form, the CDR3 reads TGTGCCAGCAGCTCGGAGGGACAGAGGGTTTATCAGCCCCAGCATTTT. Translation gives CASSSEGQRVYQPQHF. Together with reference TRBV5-5 and TRBJ1-5, the CDR3 gives the full variable domain: DAGVTQSPTHLIKTRGQQVTLRCSPISGHKSVSWYQQVLGQGPQFIFQYYEKEERGRGNFPDRFSARQFPNYSSELNVNALLLGDSALYLCASSSEGQRVYQPQHFGDGTRLSIL.

The chain employs TRBV27 and TRBJ2-2; D is unclear. V lost 2 bases, J lost 6 bases, and 7 bases lay in between. The CDR3 totals 13 residues. Germline assignment: CDR1 MNHEY and CDR2 SMNVEV (reference sequence). CDR3 sequence (DNA): TGTGCCAGCAGTTTAATGTCCTCCGGGGAGCTGTTTTTT. Translation: CASSLMSSGELFF.

The chain couples TRBV6-5 to TRBJ1-2; 7 bases map to TRBD1. The germline gives CDR1 MNHEY, CDR2 SVGAGI. The CDR3 length is 13 residues. Germline trimming cut 0 bases from V and 8 bases from J; bases unmatched to any gene: 3. CDR3 in amino acids: CASSYSTGRGYTF. CDR3 DNA sequence: TGTGCCAGCAGTTACTCGACAGGGAGGGGCTACACCTTC.

The gene calls are TRBV30 and TRBJ1-1; tentatively, D is TRBD1 (5 bases). Trimming removed 4 bases at V and 0 bases at J, with 9 bases between. CDR1 and CDR2 from the germline V gene are GTSNPN and SVGIG (reference sequence). This CDR3 comprises 13 residues. CDR3 protein: CAWTGIMNTEAFF. In nucleotides, the CDR3 is TGTGCCTGGACAGGGATCATGAACACTGAAGCTTTCTTT.

V and J are TRBV3-1 (or the pseudogene TRBV3-2) and TRBJ1-1; D is perhaps TRBD1 (5 bases). CDR1 is LGHDT and CDR2 is YNNKEL in the germline V gene (reference sequence). V lost 1 base to trimming and J lost 5 bases, with 14 bases between them. There are 15 residues in the CDR3. In DNA, the CDR3 is TGTGCCAGCAGCCAAGTTCGGCAGGGAAGTACTGAAGCTTTCTTT. The encoded protein is CASSQVRQGSTEAFF.

The table lists this clone with a few counts. This chain connects TRBV6-5 to TRBJ2-3; the D gene is possibly TRBD2 (6 bases). The CDR3 contains 15 residues. Per germline, CDR1 MNHEY and CDR2 SVGAGI. Trimming shortened V by 5 bases and J by 5 bases, and 17 bases separated the two germline ends. CDR3 in amino acids: CASSKPGGILDTQYF. In DNA, the CDR3 is TGTGCCAGCAGTAAACCCGGGGGAATTCTAGATACGCAGTATTTT.

The chain has TRBV3-1 (or the pseudogene TRBV3-2) and TRBJ1-1, with a weak D call TRBD1 (5 bases). Per germline, CDR1 LGHDT and CDR2 YNNKEL (reference sequence). This CDR3 is built from 12 residues. V gave up 0 bases and J gave up 10 bases, with 9 bases separating them. The CDR3 DNA reads as TGTGCCAGCAGCCAAGACAGGGCTCGAGCTTTCTTT. Protein: CASSQDRARAFF.

The chain uses TRBV6-5 and TRBJ2-3; TRBD2 is a possible D gene (5 bases). V lost 6 bases and J 3 bases, leaving 10 bases between the germline ends. The CDR3 has 13 amino acids. Germline CDR1 and CDR2: MNHEY and SVGAGI. The CDR3 here is CASSLVATDTQYF. CDR3 DNA: TGTGCCAGCAGCCTAGTAGCGACAGATACGCAGTATTTT.